This passage covers 19 T cell receptor beta chains from one sample sequenced in a study of blood T cell repertoires in COVID-19. Here immunoSEQ multiplex PCR was the method, and the copy in TCRdb shows in-frame clones only, minus some. This table has approximately 100,000 clones, 65% to 75% appearing once. Input material: peripheral blood. The receptors here all came from a man of 80 years or more with acute or convalescent COVID-19.

This clone was found once. This chain links TRBV23-1 with TRBJ1-5; TRBD1 might be the D (5 bases). TRBV23-1 is sorted into the ORF group, with uncertain function. The CDR3 is 18 residues long. V lost 4 bases to trimming and J lost 1 base, with 20 bases between them. CDR3 in amino acids: CASSRGDRGKRSNQPQHF. The CDR3 region has the DNA TGCGCCAGCAGTCGCGGGGACCGGGGGAAGAGAAGCAATCAGCCCCAGCATTTT.

CDR3: CASSRADTRRGNTEAFF. CDR3 DNA: TGTGCCAGCAGCCGTGCAGATACCCGGAGGGGGAACACTGAAGCTTTCTTT. The rearrangement joins TRBV11-2 to TRBJ1-1, with D possibly being TRBD1 (5 bases). Between the trimmed V and J ends, which lost 5 bases and 1 base, there was a span of 20 bases. Per the germline V gene, CDR1 is SGHAT and CDR2 is FQNNGV. The CDR3 extends over 17 amino acids.

This sequence joins TRBV18 and TRBJ2-5, with 11 bases that match TRBD1. The CDR3 is 12 residues long. CDR1 is KGHSH and CDR2 is LQKENI in the germline V gene. V shed 10 bases, J shed 5 bases, and the junction held 3 bases outside the gene matches. The CDR3 DNA is TGTGCCACCGGGACAGGGGGTGAGACCCAGTACTTC. Amino acid sequence: CATGTGGETQYF.

V gene TRBV5-1 combines with J gene TRBJ1-4; 11 positions agree with TRBD1. CDR1 and CDR2 (germline): SGHRS, YFSETQ. CDR3 length: 17 residues. V shed 0 bases and J 8 bases; nucleotides not matched to a gene: 9. The CDR3 region is CASSLGTGGFLAEKLFF. As DNA, the CDR3 is TGCGCCAGCAGCTTGGGGACAGGGGGCTTTTTGGCAGAAAAACTGTTTTTT.

The chain combines TRBV4-1 with TRBJ2-7, with 9 nucleotides matching TRBD1. There are 14 residues in the CDR3. CDR1 and CDR2 from the germline V gene are MGHRA and YSYEKL. The V and J ends lost 4 bases and 3 bases, in that order; junction bases with no gene match: 4. The CDR3, as DNA: TGCGCCAGCAGCCTCGGACAGGGGAACTACGAGCAGTACTTC. Its translation is CASSLGQGNYEQYF.

V gene TRBV7-3 combines with J gene TRBJ2-1; the match to TRBD2 covers 9 bases. The V and J ends lost 5 bases and 4 bases, in that order; junction bases with no gene match: 9. Germline loops: CDR1 SGHTA, CDR2 FQGTGA. The CDR3 sequence is 16 residues long. The CDR3 sequence is CASSISSGIPYNEQFF. The DNA of the CDR3 is TGTGCCAGCAGCATTTCTAGCGGGATTCCTTACAATGAGCAGTTCTTC.

The chain uses TRBV5-6 and TRBJ1-2; D is undetermined. V was clipped by 1 base and J by 2 bases, with 6 bases between them. Germline V gene data show CDR1 as SGHDT and CDR2 as YYEEEE. This CDR3 is 13 amino acids long. In DNA form, the CDR3 reads TGTGCCAGCAGCTTGACAGTAAACTATGGCTACACCTTC. Translation: CASSLTVNYGYTF. The full variable domain, with the rest looked up from reference TRBV5-6 and TRBJ1-2, is DAGVTQSPTHLIKTRGQQVTLRCSPKSGHDTVSWYQQALGQGPQFIFQYYEEEERQRGNFPDRFSGHQFPNYSSELNVNALLLGDSALYLCASSLTVNYGYTFGSGTRLTVV.

This clone was recorded at least ten times. The J gene is TRBJ2-7, the V gene TRBV3-1 (or the pseudogene TRBV3-2); TRBD2 aligns across 16 bases. Looked up from germline, CDR1 is LGHDT and CDR2 is YNNKEL (reference sequence). V shed 4 bases and J 5 bases; nucleotides not matched to a gene: 11. There are 18 residues in the CDR3. In nucleotides, the CDR3 is TGTGCCAGCAGCCCCCAATGGGGGACTAGCGGGAGGGGGAACGAGCAGTACTTC. Translation: CASSPQWGTSGRGNEQYF.

The chain has TRBV12-3 or TRBV12-4 and TRBJ2-1; D remains ambiguous. The CDR3 extends over 12 amino acids. V shed 4 bases and J shed 8 bases, with 9 bases lying between them. The CDR3 region is CASSSQSDEQFF. In DNA, the CDR3 is TGTGCCAGCAGTTCCCAATCAGATGAGCAGTTCTTC.

CDR3 DNA sequence: TGTGCCAGTAGTACACCCATTCCAGGGACTAGCGGGAGTAGGTATGAGCAGTTCTTC. It specifies CASSTPIPGTSGSRYEQFF. The chain joins TRBV19 to TRBJ2-1; 14 bases line up with TRBD2. CDR1 is LNHDA, CDR2 SQIVND, per germline (reference sequence). V lost 4 bases to trimming and J lost 8 bases; unmatched junction nucleotides: 16. CDR3 length equals 19 residues.

This chain connects TRBV9 to TRBJ2-1, with D possibly being TRBD2 (6 bases). Trimming left V 3 bases short and J 0 bases short, with 7 bases between. Germline assignment: CDR1 SGDLS and CDR2 YYNGEE. CDR3 size: 14 residues. The DNA for the CDR3 is TGTGCCAGCAGCGCGGGACTCTCCTACAATGAGCAGTTCTTC. This codes for CASSAGLSYNEQFF.

In nucleotides, the CDR3 is TGTGCCAGCAGCTTGCGAACGTCCTACGAGCAGTACTTC. It encodes CASSLRTSYEQYF. The chain has TRBV7-8 and TRBJ2-7; D not certain. Trimming removed 3 bases at V and 1 base at J, with 7 bases between. The CDR3 is made up of 13 amino acids. Germline V lookup: CDR1 SGHVS, CDR2 FQNEAQ.

This clone was detected a few times. J is TRBJ2-1 and V is TRBV6-1; D unclear. The CDR3 is made up of 15 amino acids. Trimming pared 2 bases from V and 3 bases from J, leaving 11 bases between. The germline gives CDR1 MNHNS, CDR2 SASEGT. The CDR3 sequence is CASSERPSVYNEQFF. The CDR3 bases are TGTGCCAGCAGTGAACGTCCTTCCGTCTACAATGAGCAGTTCTTC.

The chain links TRBV5-1 to TRBJ2-3, with TRBD2 identical over 10 bases. From germline, CDR1 is SGHRS and CDR2 YFSETQ. The CDR3 length is 16 residues. The V segment lost 4 bases and the J segment 4 bases; nucleotides outside the gene matches: 9. DNA for the CDR3: TGCGCCAGCAGCAAGCAAGCGGGAGGGATGCCAGATACGCAGTATTTT. It is translated as CASSKQAGGMPDTQYF.

The chain is built from TRBV7-9 and TRBJ2-1; possible D gene TRBD2, 6 bases. The germline CDR1 and CDR2 sequences are SEHNR and FQNEAQ (reference sequence). Trimming took off 4 bases at V and 9 bases at J, with 10 bases between the two ends. The CDR3 totals 12 residues. The CDR3 reads CASSSPGLEQFF. The DNA of the CDR3 is TGTGCCAGCAGCTCGCCGGGACTTGAGCAGTTCTTC. Together with reference TRBV7-9 and TRBJ2-1, the CDR3 gives the full variable domain: DTGVSQNPRHKITKRGQNVTFRCDPISEHNRLYWYRQTLGQGPEFLTYFQNEAQLEKSRLLSDRFSAERPKGSFSTLEIQRTEQGDSAMYLCASSSPGLEQFFGPGTRLTVL.

The chain employs TRBV28 and TRBJ1-1, with unresolved D. CDR1 is MDHEN and CDR2 is SYDVKM in the germline V gene. The CDR3 covers 12 residues. V lost 3 bases and J 5 bases, leaving 7 bases between the germline ends. CDR3 in DNA: TGTGCCAGCAGTTTTGCGCGTACTGAAGCTTTCTTT. Translated: CASSFARTEAFF.

The CDR3 region is CATSRVPRASRLSGELFF. The CDR3 DNA is TGTGCCACCAGCAGAGTCCCGCGGGCTAGCAGACTTAGCGGGGAGCTGTTTTTT. The V and J genes are TRBV15 and TRBJ2-2; D possibly corresponds to TRBD2 (5 bases). V lost 1 base and J 7 bases, leaving 22 bases between the germline ends. This CDR3 is 18 amino acids long. Germline loops: CDR1 LNHNV, CDR2 YYDKDF (reference sequence).

The chain carries TRBV10-2 and TRBJ1-3; TRBD1 matches at 7 bases. Germline V gene data show CDR1 as WSHSY and CDR2 as SAAADI. The CDR3 sequence is 14 residues long. V shed 10 bases, J shed 2 bases, and the junction held 8 bases outside the gene matches. The CDR3 loop is CATTLDRAGNTIYF. The CDR3 DNA is TGCGCCACTACCCTCGACAGGGCTGGAAACACCATATATTTT.

This clone was recorded many times. V is TRBV9 and J is TRBJ2-2; perhaps TRBD2 as D (5 bases). CDR3 length: 14 amino acids. Germline V CDR1 and CDR2: SGDLS, YYNGEE. V was pared by 2 bases and J by 8 bases, with 13 bases between. The CDR3 reads CASSVGSSRGELFF. The CDR3 bases are TGTGCCAGCAGCGTGGGCTCTAGCCGAGGGGAGCTGTTTTTT.